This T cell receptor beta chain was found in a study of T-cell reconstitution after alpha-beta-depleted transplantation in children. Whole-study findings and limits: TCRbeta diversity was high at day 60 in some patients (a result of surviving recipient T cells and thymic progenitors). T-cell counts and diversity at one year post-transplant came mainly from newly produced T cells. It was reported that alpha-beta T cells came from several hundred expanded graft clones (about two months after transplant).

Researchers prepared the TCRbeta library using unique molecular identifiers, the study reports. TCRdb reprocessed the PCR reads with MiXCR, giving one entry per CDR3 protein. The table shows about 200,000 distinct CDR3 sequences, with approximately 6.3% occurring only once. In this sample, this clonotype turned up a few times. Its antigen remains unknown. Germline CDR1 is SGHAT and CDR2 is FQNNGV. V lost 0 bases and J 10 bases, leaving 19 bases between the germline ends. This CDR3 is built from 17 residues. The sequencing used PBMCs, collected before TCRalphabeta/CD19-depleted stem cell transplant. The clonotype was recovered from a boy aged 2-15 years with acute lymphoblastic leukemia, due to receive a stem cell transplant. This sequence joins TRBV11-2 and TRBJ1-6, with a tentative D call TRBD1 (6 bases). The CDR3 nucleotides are TGTGCCAGCAGCTTAGACCCCGGACGGGGGGCGAGATCACCCCTCCACTTT. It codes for CASSLDPGRGARSPLHF.